Shown below are 18 T cell receptor beta chains from a single sample sequenced in a study of shared clonotypes between healthy human individuals (dated by TCRdb to 2019 to 2021). The library relied on the immunoSEQ multiplex PCR assay. As stored in TCRdb, this immuneACCESS dataset retains in-frame rearrangements with V and J assigned. A fraction of the clones does not appear; measured against another copy, unresolved V genes explain less than half of the discrepancy, and the remainder lacks a known reason. This sample is represented by 2 million to 2.5 million clones; almost 96% of them were singletons. About 0.13% of the sample belongs to the ten largest clones. The material sequenced was naive CD4+ T cells sorted from blood. Sample cell subset or site, as interpreted from the label and publication: CD45RA+ positively selected. The receptors were sampled from a man between 18 and 35 years old in good health.

J is TRBJ2-2 and V is TRBV30, with TRBD2 matching 10 bases. V was pared by 4 bases and J by 3 bases, with 11 bases of the junction left unmatched. Germline CDR1 GTSNPN, CDR2 SVGIG (reference sequence). The CDR3 sequence is 17 residues long. The CDR3 region is CAWTKSRTSGYTGELFF. CDR3 nucleotides: TGTGCCTGGACTAAGTCTCGGACTAGCGGATACACCGGGGAGCTGTTTTTT.

The chain joins TRBV7-9 to TRBJ2-7; D may correspond to TRBD1 or TRBD2 (5 bases each). Germline values: CDR1 SEHNR, CDR2 FQNEAQ (reference sequence). V lost 6 bases and J 2 bases, leaving 14 bases between the germline ends. The CDR3 runs to 14 residues. The CDR3 is CASSRLWGTYEQYF. The CDR3, as DNA: TGTGCCAGCAGTCGCCTGTGGGGGACCTACGAGCAGTACTTC.

The chain recombines TRBV7-9 with TRBJ2-2, with no clear D. The V gene lost 5 bases and the J gene lost 7 bases, with 8 bases spanning the gap. This CDR3 comprises 12 residues. Germline CDR1 SEHNR, CDR2 FQNEAQ (reference sequence). CDR3 loop: CASSLSSGELFF. The DNA for the CDR3 is TGTGCCAGCAGCCTGAGTAGCGGGGAGCTGTTTTTT.

The chain uses TRBV6-1 and TRBJ2-7; D unresolved. This CDR3 region has 13 residues. Trimming left V 3 bases short and J 2 bases short, with 8 bases between. Germline V lookup: CDR1 MNHNS, CDR2 SASEGT. The CDR3 DNA reads as TGTGCCAGCAGTGAGAACGGAGCCTACGAGCAGTACTTC. Translation gives CASSENGAYEQYF.

The DNA of the CDR3 is TGTGCCAGCAGCATCCCAGGGACTTTCCAAGAGACCCAGTACTTC. Translation gives CASSIPGTFQETQYF. The chain joins TRBV21-1 to TRBJ2-5; the table's D call, TRBD2, has no DNA check behind it. TRBV21-1 is marked as a pseudogene. This CDR3 has 15 amino acids.

The chain carries TRBV5-5 and TRBJ2-1; 11 bases map to TRBD2. V shed 0 bases and J 7 bases; nucleotides not matched to a gene: 6. Germline CDR1 and CDR2: SGHKS and YYEKEE (reference sequence). The CDR3 is 16 residues long. The CDR3 bases are TGTGCCAGCAGCTTGGAACTAGCGGGAGCGGTGAATGAGCAGTTCTTC. It translates to CASSLELAGAVNEQFF.

Turning to this clone: Other DNA sequences in the sample encode the same CDR3. The rearrangement uses TRBV6-5 and TRBJ2-1; unclear D gene. Germline CDR1 reads MNHEY; CDR2 reads SVGAGI. This CDR3 is built from 12 residues. Trimming removed 6 bases at V and 3 bases at J, with 6 bases between. CDR3 amino acids: CASSRGYNEQFF. DNA of the CDR3: TGTGCCAGCAGCAGAGGCTACAATGAGCAGTTCTTC.

The rearrangement uses TRBV7-2 and TRBJ2-3; D possibly corresponds to TRBD2 (6 bases). The CDR3 runs to 14 residues. Germline V lookup: CDR1 SGHTA, CDR2 FQGNSA. Trimming removed 1 base from V and 3 bases from J, with 8 bases in between. The CDR3: CASSLEGRTDTQYF. CDR3 DNA: TGTGCCAGCAGCTTAGAAGGGAGGACAGATACGCAGTATTTT. Full variable domain (remainder filled in from reference TRBV7-2 and TRBJ2-3): GAGVSQSPSNKVTEKGKDVELRCDPISGHTALYWYRQSLGQGLEFLIYFQGNSAPDKSGLPSDRFSAERTGGSVSTLTIQRTQQEDSAVYLCASSLEGRTDTQYFGPGTRLTVL.

The V gene is TRBV7-9, the J gene TRBJ2-5; D unresolved. Trimming left V 5 bases short and J 2 bases short, with 21 bases between. This CDR3 has 17 amino acids. Germline CDR1 is SEHNR and CDR2 is FQNEAQ (reference sequence). DNA for the CDR3: TGTGCCAGCAGCCCAAGGGCGGCAATTTCTACTCAAGAGACCCAGTACTTC. Amino acid sequence: CASSPRAAISTQETQYF.

The V and J genes are TRBV6-6 and TRBJ2-5, with D perhaps TRBD2 (6 bases). Germline CDR1 and CDR2: MNHNY and SVGAGI (reference sequence). Trimming removed 0 bases from V and 1 base from J, with 6 bases in between. The CDR3 contains 14 residues. The CDR3 bases are TGTGCCAGCAGTTACTCTAGCGGCCAAGAGACCCAGTACTTC. Translating it yields CASSYSSGQETQYF.

CDR3 nucleotide sequence: TGTGCCAGCAGCGTAGTGGATACCTCTAGCACAGATACGCAGTATTTT. It translates to CASSVVDTSSTDTQYF. The J gene is TRBJ2-3, the V gene TRBV9; no reliable D call. The CDR3 totals 16 residues. CDR1 and CDR2 from the germline V gene are SGDLS and YYNGEE. Trimming removed 0 bases from V and 0 bases from J, with 11 bases in between.

This clone has just one count. The V and J genes are TRBV14 and TRBJ2-7; no firm D call. CDR3 size: 13 residues. The germline V and J ends were trimmed by 1 base and 3 bases, with 7 bases remaining between them. Germline loops: CDR1 SGHDN, CDR2 FVKESK. This CDR3 is CASSQGKVYEQYF. CDR3 in DNA: TGTGCCAGCAGCCAAGGGAAGGTCTACGAGCAGTACTTC.

This clone was recorded once. The chain couples TRBV7-2 to TRBJ1-4, with D perhaps TRBD1 (6 bases). Germline V gene data show CDR1 as SGHTA and CDR2 as FQGNSA. There are 16 residues in the CDR3. The germline V and J ends were trimmed by 1 base and 3 bases, with 12 bases remaining between them. The CDR3 region is CASSLVGAAANEKLFF. The CDR3 DNA is TGTGCCAGCAGCTTAGTGGGGGCCGCGGCTAATGAAAAACTGTTTTTT.

The rearrangement joins TRBV11-2 to TRBJ1-2; the D gene is possibly TRBD1 (6 bases). The CDR3 loop spans 14 amino acids. Trimming took 4 bases from V and 0 from J, leaving 9 bases between them. CDR1 is SGHAT, CDR2 FQNNGV, per germline. As DNA, the CDR3 is TGTGCCAGCAGCTCCGAGGGGGCTAACTATGGCTACACCTTC. It translates to CASSSEGANYGYTF.

This CDR3 reads CATAVGDSPLYEQYF. The DNA of the CDR3 is TGTGCCACCGCGGTGGGGGACAGTCCTCTCTACGAGCAGTACTTC. J is TRBJ2-7 and V is TRBV10-3; TRBD1 aligns across 7 bases. With V trimmed by 10 bases and J by 3 bases, 15 bases remained unmatched. This CDR3 comprises 15 residues. Per germline, CDR1 ENHRY and CDR2 SYGVKD.

J is TRBJ2-2 and V is TRBV6-5, with 8 bases that match TRBD2. In germline, CDR1 is MNHEY, CDR2 SVGAGI. J lost 7 bases, V lost 5 bases, and 6 bases had no gene match. The CDR3 extends over 14 amino acids. The CDR3 spells CASSRAGVDGELFF. The CDR3, as DNA: TGTGCCAGCAGTAGAGCGGGAGTGGACGGGGAGCTGTTTTTT.

The chain uses TRBV2 and TRBJ2-2; 7 bases line up with TRBD1. The CDR3 is 15 residues long. The trim removed 7 bases at V and 3 bases at J, leaving 8 bases unmatched. Germline assignment: CDR1 SNHLY and CDR2 FYNNEI. The CDR3: CASMWGQLDTGELFF. The CDR3, as DNA: TGTGCCAGCATGTGGGGACAGCTAGACACCGGGGAGCTGTTTTTT.

As for this clone: Other DNA sequences in this sample translate to the same CDR3. This chain connects TRBV18 to TRBJ2-5; possible D gene TRBD1, 6 bases. The CDR3 contains 15 residues. From germline, CDR1 is KGHSH and CDR2 LQKENI. V gave up 2 bases and J gave up 4 bases, with 14 bases separating them. The CDR3 region is CASSPVTGQGETQYF. As DNA, the CDR3 is TGTGCCAGCTCACCAGTGACGGGACAAGGAGAGACCCAGTACTTC.